The sequence of this TCR beta chain was determined in a study of T-cell memory formation after mild COVID-19. MiXCR, applied by TCRdb to the 5' RACE reads, yields one record per CDR3 protein. The sample includes roughly 550,000 distinct CDR3 sequences, about a fifth of them seen just once. Germline V gene lookup returns CDR1 SQVTM and CDR2 ANQGSEA. This CDR3 comprises 16 residues. V was clipped by 6 bases and J by 4 bases; unmatched bases: 14. The rearrangement links TRBV29-1 to TRBJ2-1, with 8 bases fitting TRBD1. The origin of this receptor is an adult woman who had mild COVID-19 (a few samples of this study predate the infection). Cell type and time point are not known. The sequencing input was PBMCs or a T cell subset sorted from them (not recorded which). The CDR3 nucleotides are TGCAGCGTAGTCCGGTCGGGACAGGTACTATACAATGAGCAGTTCTTC. Protein: CSVVRSGQVLYNEQFF.